This T cell receptor beta chain was obtained from a study of blood T cell repertoires in COVID-19. Individuals aged roughly 18 to 95 years were recruited from roughly 23 US areas. The CDR3 totals 16 residues. Germline-derived CDR1 and CDR2 are LGHNA and YSLEER. Trimming took 3 bases from V and 1 from J; bases not matched to a gene: 6. Produced via immunoSEQ multiplex PCR; TCRdb's table is partial and in-frame only. The sample consists of about 320,000 clones, 90% of them appearing once. The receptor's source is a woman between 25 and 40 years old who had been exposed to COVID-19. Input material: PBMCs or T cells enriched from blood (not recorded which). V gene TRBV4-3 combines with J gene TRBJ1-1; 9 bases are shared with TRBD1. DNA of the CDR3: TGCGCCAGCAGCCATGGGACAGGGCCGGGGAACACTGAAGCTTTCTTT. This sequence encodes CASSHGTGPGNTEAFF.